A selection of T cell receptor beta chains follows, all from one sample in a study of cytomegalovirus exposure and HLA in healthy donors. Produced via immunoSEQ multiplex PCR; TCRdb's table is partial and in-frame only. The repertoire includes 110,000 or so clones, 60% to 85% of them detected once, and roughly 5% sits in the top ten. The sequencing sample was made of PBMCs. Every receptor here comes from a man aged 45-60 years in good health and CMV-seropositive. CDR3s include the opening cysteine and the closing phenylalanine or tryptophan. A D gene is named only where the DNA matches it firmly. Size is omitted from some rows. Given values are once, few, many or a class for expanded clones.

v_gene: TRBV6-1; abundance: .; d_gene: .; j_gene: TRBJ2-5; CDR3aa: CASRAGQVQETQYF; CDR3nt: TGTGCCAGCAGAGCGGGACAGGTTCAAGAGACCCAGTACTTC
v_gene: TRBV10-3; abundance: .; d_gene: .; j_gene: TRBJ1-2; CDR3aa: CAITMGALAGYTF; CDR3nt: TGTGCCATCACCATGGGAGCGCTAGCTGGCTACACCTTC
v_gene: TRBV6-5; abundance: .; d_gene: .; j_gene: TRBJ1-1; CDR3aa: CASSYEAGPYTEAFF; CDR3nt: TGTGCCAGCAGTTATGAGGCGGGGCCTTACACTGAAGCTTTCTTT
v_gene: TRBV10-2; abundance: .; d_gene: .; j_gene: TRBJ1-5; CDR3aa: CASSELTYDSNQPQHF; CDR3nt: TGCGCCAGCAGTGAGTTAACTTATGATAGCAATCAGCCCCAGCATTTT
v_gene: TRBV4-3; abundance: .; d_gene: TRBD2; j_gene: TRBJ2-1; CDR3aa: CASSQDLVLADYNEQFF; CDR3nt: TGCGCCAGCAGCCAAGATCTGGTACTAGCGGATTACAATGAGCAGTTCTTC
v_gene: TRBV19; abundance: few; d_gene: TRBD2; j_gene: TRBJ2-3; CDR3aa: CASSMQRGGGTQYF; CDR3nt: TGTGCCAGTAGTATGCAGCGGGGGGGCGGTACGCAGTATTTT
v_gene: TRBV19; abundance: .; d_gene: TRBD1; j_gene: TRBJ1-2; CDR3aa: CASSKRDRKNYGYTF; CDR3nt: TGTGCCAGTAGCAAGAGGGACAGAAAAAACTATGGCTACACCTTC
v_gene: TRBV4-1; abundance: .; d_gene: .; j_gene: TRBJ1-6; CDR3aa: CASSPGAGRGSPLHF; CDR3nt: TGCGCCAGCAGCCCGGGAGCAGGCCGGGGATCACCCCTCCACTTT
v_gene: TRBV5-8; abundance: .; d_gene: .; j_gene: TRBJ1-5; CDR3aa: CASSFSGQPQHF; CDR3nt: TGTGCCAGCAGCTTCTCAGGTCAGCCCCAGCATTTT
v_gene: TRBV27; abundance: .; d_gene: TRBD1; j_gene: TRBJ1-6; CDR3aa: CATSFTTGGNSPLHF; CDR3nt: TGTGCCACGTCTTTCACGACAGGGGGAAATTCACCCCTCCACTTT
v_gene: TRBV18; abundance: .; d_gene: .; j_gene: TRBJ2-7; CDR3aa: CASSTGEAGREQYF; CDR3nt: TGTGCCAGCTCAACTGGAGAGGCAGGGCGCGAGCAGTACTTC
v_gene: TRBV7-2; abundance: .; d_gene: TRBD2; j_gene: TRBJ2-7; CDR3aa: CASSISSGRREQYF; CDR3nt: TGTGCCAGCAGCATCAGCAGCGGGAGGCGGGAGCAGTACTTC
v_gene: TRBV6-1; abundance: .; d_gene: TRBD1; j_gene: TRBJ1-2; CDR3aa: CASTRTGDSYGYTF; CDR3nt: TGTGCCAGCACTCGAACAGGGGACAGCTATGGCTACACCTTC
v_gene: TRBV19; abundance: .; d_gene: .; j_gene: TRBJ1-1; CDR3aa: CASARGTEAFF; CDR3nt: TGTGCCTCTGCTCGGGGGACTGAAGCTTTCTTT
v_gene: TRBV6-5; abundance: .; d_gene: TRBD1; j_gene: TRBJ1-1; CDR3aa: CASSYRGQANTEAFF; CDR3nt: TGTGCCAGCAGTTACAGGGGACAGGCGAACACTGAAGCTTTCTTT
v_gene: TRBV13; abundance: once; d_gene: .; j_gene: TRBJ2-2; CDR3aa: CASSTYRASTGELFF; CDR3nt: TGTGCCAGCAGCACTTACAGGGCAAGCACCGGGGAGCTGTTTTTT
v_gene: TRBV4-1; abundance: .; d_gene: .; j_gene: TRBJ2-5; CDR3aa: CASRKQEIQETQYF; CDR3nt: TGCGCCAGCAGGAAACAGGAAATACAAGAGACCCAGTACTTC
v_gene: TRBV5-1; abundance: .; d_gene: TRBD2; j_gene: TRBJ2-3; CDR3aa: CASSLVAGISTDTQYF; CDR3nt: TGCGCCAGCAGCTTGGTAGCGGGCATTAGCACAGATACGCAGTATTTT
v_gene: TRBV5-1; abundance: .; d_gene: TRBD1; j_gene: TRBJ2-7; CDR3aa: CASSKGAQGSEQYF; CDR3nt: TGCGCCAGCAGCAAGGGGGCCCAGGGGTCCGAGCAGTACTTC
v_gene: TRBV29-1; abundance: .; d_gene: .; j_gene: TRBJ1-1; CDR3aa: CSVVTGINTEAFF; CDR3nt: TGCAGCGTCGTAACAGGGATAAACACTGAAGCTTTCTTT
v_gene: TRBV5-1; abundance: .; d_gene: .; j_gene: TRBJ2-3; CDR3aa: CASSLDGTDTQYF; CDR3nt: TGCGCCAGCAGCTTGGACGGGACAGATACGCAGTATTTT
v_gene: TRBV6-5; abundance: .; d_gene: TRBD1; j_gene: TRBJ2-4; CDR3aa: CASRTGGKNIQYF; CDR3nt: TGTGCCAGCAGGACAGGGGGAAAGAACATTCAGTACTTC
v_gene: TRBV2; abundance: .; d_gene: .; j_gene: TRBJ1-3; CDR3aa: CASSEGSSGNTIYF; CDR3nt: TGTGCCAGCAGTGAAGGGAGCTCTGGAAACACCATATATTTT
v_gene: TRBV10-2; abundance: .; d_gene: .; j_gene: TRBJ1-3; CDR3aa: CASRPRGIPGNTIYF; CDR3nt: TGCGCCAGCAGGCCCAGGGGCATCCCTGGAAACACCATATATTTT
v_gene: TRBV19; abundance: few; d_gene: TRBD2; j_gene: TRBJ2-5; CDR3aa: CASSILAGASETQYF; CDR3nt: TGTGCCAGTAGTATCCTAGCGGGGGCCTCCGAGACCCAGTACTTC
v_gene: TRBV5-1; abundance: .; d_gene: TRBD2; j_gene: TRBJ2-3; CDR3aa: CASSLRTSGGDTQYF; CDR3nt: TGCGCCAGCAGCTTGAGGACTAGCGGGGGAGATACGCAGTATTTT
v_gene: TRBV5-1; abundance: .; d_gene: .; j_gene: TRBJ1-5; CDR3aa: CASSLDGSRNQPQHF; CDR3nt: TGCGCCAGCAGCTTGGATGGGAGTAGAAATCAGCCCCAGCATTTT
v_gene: TRBV5-4; abundance: .; d_gene: TRBD2; j_gene: TRBJ2-3; CDR3aa: CASSLGLNSGGPTDTQYF; CDR3nt: TGTGCCAGCAGCTTGGGCCTGAATAGCGGGGGCCCCACAGATACGCAGTATTTT
v_gene: TRBV30; abundance: .; d_gene: TRBD2; j_gene: TRBJ2-5; CDR3aa: CAWSRLAGGETQYF; CDR3nt: TGTGCCTGGAGTAGACTAGCGGGAGGAGAGACCCAGTACTTC
v_gene: TRBV27; abundance: few; d_gene: TRBD1; j_gene: TRBJ2-5; CDR3aa: CASSPGTGPLTLQETQYF; CDR3nt: TGTGCCAGCAGTCCCGGGACAGGGCCCCTTACCTTACAAGAGACCCAGTACTTC
v_gene: TRBV6-1; abundance: .; d_gene: TRBD1; j_gene: TRBJ1-1; CDR3aa: CASSEPTGGRDTEAFF; CDR3nt: TGTGCCAGCAGTGAACCGACAGGGGGCCGAGACACTGAAGCTTTCTTT
v_gene: TRBV7-7; abundance: .; d_gene: .; j_gene: TRBJ2-5; CDR3aa: CASGQAGLQETQYF; CDR3nt: TGTGCCAGCGGGCAGGCCGGTTTACAAGAGACCCAGTACTTC
v_gene: TRBV7-9; abundance: once; d_gene: .; j_gene: TRBJ1-6; CDR3aa: CASSLSGASYNSPLHF; CDR3nt: TGTGCCAGCAGCTTATCAGGGGCATCCTATAATTCCCCCCTCCACTTT
v_gene: TRBV7-2; abundance: .; d_gene: TRBD1; j_gene: TRBJ2-3; CDR3aa: CATRPGQGGDTQYF; CDR3nt: TGTGCCACCCGCCCGGGACAGGGCGGAGATACGCAGTATTTT
v_gene: TRBV7-2; abundance: .; d_gene: .; j_gene: TRBJ2-3; CDR3aa: CASSSMGQSDTQYF; CDR3nt: TGTGCCAGCAGCTCCATGGGGCAGTCAGATACGCAGTATTTT
v_gene: TRBV5-4; abundance: few; d_gene: TRBD2; j_gene: TRBJ2-3; CDR3aa: CASSQLLAGGTDTQYF; CDR3nt: TGTGCCAGCAGCCAGCTACTAGCGGGGGGCACAGATACGCAGTATTTT
v_gene: TRBV21-1; abundance: .; d_gene: .; j_gene: TRBJ1-5; CDR3aa: CASSLPRREGLWSNQPQHF; CDR3nt: TGTGCCAGCAGCCTACCCCGCAGGGAAGGATTGTGGAGCAATCAGCCCCAGCATTTT
v_gene: TRBV6-5; abundance: .; d_gene: TRBD1; j_gene: TRBJ1-1; CDR3aa: CASSYAGGTEAFF; CDR3nt: TGTGCCAGCAGTTACGCAGGGGGCACTGAAGCTTTCTTT
v_gene: TRBV6-5; abundance: many; d_gene: TRBD1; j_gene: TRBJ2-4; CDR3aa: CASSLTGTGWDIQYF; CDR3nt: TGTGCCAGCAGTCTCACCGGGACAGGTTGGGACATTCAGTACTTC
v_gene: TRBV7-6; abundance: .; d_gene: .; j_gene: TRBJ1-1; CDR3aa: CASSLAWGPDTEAFF; CDR3nt: TGTGCCAGCAGCTTAGCGTGGGGGCCTGACACTGAAGCTTTCTTT
v_gene: TRBV19; abundance: .; d_gene: .; j_gene: TRBJ2-3; CDR3aa: CASNPSGRKGSTDTQYF; CDR3nt: TGTGCCAGTAACCCCTCTGGGCGGAAGGGGAGCACAGATACGCAGTATTTT
v_gene: TRBV5-1; abundance: .; d_gene: TRBD1; j_gene: TRBJ2-3; CDR3aa: CASSLEAGGRTDTQYF; CDR3nt: TGCGCCAGCAGCTTGGAGGCAGGGGGCAGGACAGATACGCAGTATTTT
v_gene: TRBV5-4; abundance: .; d_gene: TRBD2; j_gene: TRBJ2-1; CDR3aa: CASSFTSGSYNEQFF; CDR3nt: TGTGCCAGCAGCTTTACTAGCGGCTCCTACAATGAGCAGTTCTTC
v_gene: TRBV5-1; abundance: once; d_gene: .; j_gene: TRBJ2-2; CDR3aa: CASSLEPPGELFF; CDR3nt: TGCGCCAGCAGCTTGGAGCCTCCCGGGGAGCTGTTTTTT
v_gene: TRBV11-2; abundance: .; d_gene: TRBD1; j_gene: TRBJ2-2; CDR3aa: CASSSGTGGIIGGELFF; CDR3nt: TGTGCCAGCAGCTCGGGGACAGGGGGCATAATTGGCGGGGAGCTGTTTTTT
v_gene: TRBV7-9; abundance: .; d_gene: .; j_gene: TRBJ1-4; CDR3aa: CASSLVSEKLFF; CDR3nt: TGTGCCAGCAGCTTAGTCAGTGAAAAACTGTTTTTT
v_gene: TRBV4-2; abundance: .; d_gene: TRBD2; j_gene: TRBJ2-2; CDR3aa: CASSHPPGTSGREGTGELFF; CDR3nt: TGTGCCAGCAGCCACCCCCCCGGGACTAGCGGGAGGGAGGGCACCGGGGAGCTGTTTTTT
v_gene: TRBV4-1; abundance: .; d_gene: TRBD1; j_gene: TRBJ2-3; CDR3aa: CASSRGQGLRTDTQYF; CDR3nt: TGCGCCAGCAGCCGCGGACAGGGGCTACGCACAGATACGCAGTATTTT
v_gene: TRBV5-4; abundance: .; d_gene: .; j_gene: TRBJ2-7; CDR3aa: CASSLRLQSSYEQYF; CDR3nt: TGTGCCAGCAGCTTGAGACTACAGTCCTCCTACGAGCAGTACTTC
v_gene: TRBV10-3; abundance: .; d_gene: .; j_gene: TRBJ2-2; CDR3aa: CAISESGGLNTGELFF; CDR3nt: TGTGCCATCAGTGAGTCGGGGGGACTTAACACCGGGGAGCTGTTTTTT
v_gene: TRBV14; abundance: .; d_gene: .; j_gene: TRBJ2-3; CDR3aa: CASSQSSDTQYF; CDR3nt: TGTGCCAGCAGCCAATCTTCAGATACGCAGTATTTT
v_gene: TRBV27; abundance: once; d_gene: .; j_gene: TRBJ2-7; CDR3aa: CASSLKWAGAYEQYF; CDR3nt: TGTGCCAGCAGCTTAAAATGGGCAGGGGCCTACGAGCAGTACTTC
v_gene: TRBV6-5; abundance: once; d_gene: TRBD2; j_gene: TRBJ2-2; CDR3aa: CASSYAGGLNTGELFF; CDR3nt: TGTGCCAGCAGTTACGCGGGGGGACTGAACACCGGGGAGCTGTTTTTT
v_gene: TRBV5-6; abundance: .; d_gene: .; j_gene: TRBJ1-2; CDR3aa: CASSLVATAGYTF; CDR3nt: TGTGCCAGCAGCTTAGTAGCAACTGCGGGCTACACCTTC
v_gene: TRBV29-1; abundance: .; d_gene: TRBD2; j_gene: TRBJ2-1; CDR3aa: CSVEEWGPSSGIQNEQFF; CDR3nt: TGCAGCGTTGAAGAGTGGGGTCCATCTAGCGGGATTCAAAATGAGCAGTTCTTC
v_gene: TRBV6-6; abundance: .; d_gene: .; j_gene: TRBJ1-3; CDR3aa: CASRPGQSYPGTIYF; CDR3nt: TGTGCCAGCAGGCCAGGACAGTCGTATCCGGGCACCATATATTTT